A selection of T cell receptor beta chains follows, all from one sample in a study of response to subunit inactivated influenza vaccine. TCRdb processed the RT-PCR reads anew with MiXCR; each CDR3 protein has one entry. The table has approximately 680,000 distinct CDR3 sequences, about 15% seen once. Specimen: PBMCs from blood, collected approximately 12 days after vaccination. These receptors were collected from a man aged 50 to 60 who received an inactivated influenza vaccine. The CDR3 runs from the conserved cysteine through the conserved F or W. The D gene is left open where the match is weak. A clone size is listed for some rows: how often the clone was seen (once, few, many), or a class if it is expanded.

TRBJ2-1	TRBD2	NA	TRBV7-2	TGTGCCAGCAGCTGGCGGGAGGGCCAACACAATGAGCAGTTCTTC	CASSWREGQHNEQFF
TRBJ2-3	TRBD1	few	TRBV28	TGTGCCAGCAGCGGGGACAGGGGGGGCGCAGATACGCAGTATTTT	CASSGDRGGADTQYF
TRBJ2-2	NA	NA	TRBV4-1	TGCGCCAGCAGCCGGCAGGGTTCCGGGGAGCTGTTTTTT	CASSRQGSGELFF
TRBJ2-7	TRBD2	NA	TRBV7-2	TGTGCCAGCAGCTTCTCACGACTAGCGGGAGGAGTCGAGCAGTACTTC	CASSFSRLAGGVEQYF
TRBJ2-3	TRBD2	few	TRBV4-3	TGCGCCAGCAGCCAAGATCTAACTAGCGGGACGCGGGGTGCGCAGTATTTT	CASSQDLTSGTRGAQYF
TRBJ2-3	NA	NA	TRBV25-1	TGTGCCAGCAGTCCCCAAGACAGGACCTACACAGATACGCAGTATTTT	CASSPQDRTYTDTQYF
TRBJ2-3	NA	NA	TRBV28	TGTGCCAGCAGTCCCGGAGGCTGGCGGGGTCTAGAAGATACGCAGTATTTT	CASSPGGWRGLEDTQYF
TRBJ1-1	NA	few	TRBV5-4	TGTGCCAGCAGCTTGAAAAGCGGATACGCTTTCTTT	CASSLKSGYAFF
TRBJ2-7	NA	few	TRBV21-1	TGTGCCAGCAGCCGGCTCTTAGGGGTTTACGAGCAGTACTTC	CASSRLLGVYEQYF
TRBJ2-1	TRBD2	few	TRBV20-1	TGCAGTGCACTAGCGGGAGGGCCGTTTAGCAATGAGCAGTTCTTC	CSALAGGPFSNEQFF
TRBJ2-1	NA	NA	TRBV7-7	TGTGCCAGCAGCCCAGGACAGACCAACTACAATGAGCAGTTCTTC	CASSPGQTNYNEQFF
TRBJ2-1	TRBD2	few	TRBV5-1	TGCGCCAGCAGCCTAGGACTAGATTGGAACAATGAGCAGTTCTTC	CASSLGLDWNNEQFF
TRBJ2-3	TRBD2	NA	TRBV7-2	TGTGCCAGCAGTCCGGGTAGCGGGAGGGGCACAGATACGCAGTATTTT	CASSPGSGRGTDTQYF
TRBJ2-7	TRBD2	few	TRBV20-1	TGCAGTGCTAGAGATGGCGGCGGGAGGGCCGGGCAGTACTTC	CSARDGGGRAGQYF
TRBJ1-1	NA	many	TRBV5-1	TGCGCCAGCAGCTTGGGATGGGGCAGAGAAAGCACTGAAGCTTTCTTT	CASSLGWGRESTEAFF
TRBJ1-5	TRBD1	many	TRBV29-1	TGCAGCGTTGAAGTCTCCGGGACAGGGAATCAGCCCCAGCATTTT	CSVEVSGTGNQPQHF
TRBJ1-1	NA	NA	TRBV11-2	TGTGCCAGCAGCTTGCATCCGAACGGACGGCTTCGAGGCGCTGAAGCTTTCTTT	CASSLHPNGRLRGAEAFF
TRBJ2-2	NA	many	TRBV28	TGTGCCAGCAGCCAAACCGCCAGGGGGGCCGGGGAGCTGTTTTTT	CASSQTARGAGELFF
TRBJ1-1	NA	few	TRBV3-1	TGTGCCAGCAGTAATGTCCCGGGGACTGAAGCTTTCTTT	CASSNVPGTEAFF
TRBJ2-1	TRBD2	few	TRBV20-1	TGCAGTGCTAGGGGACTAGCCTATGAGCAGTTCTTC	CSARGLAYEQFF
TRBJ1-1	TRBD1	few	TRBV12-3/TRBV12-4	TGTGCCACCCAAGACAGGGCTGTGAACACTGAAGCTTTCTTT	CATQDRAVNTEAFF
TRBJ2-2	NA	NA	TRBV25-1	TGTGCCAGCACCCAAGGGGGGGGTCACGGGGAGCTGTTTTTT	CASTQGGGHGELFF
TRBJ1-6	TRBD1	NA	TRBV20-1	TGCAGTGCTGGATTGACAGGGGGTAATAATTCACCCCTCCACTTT	CSAGLTGGNNSPLHF
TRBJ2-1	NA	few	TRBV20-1	TGCAGTGCTAGACCCGGAGGCTCCTACAATGAGCAGTTCTTC	CSARPGGSYNEQFF